This T cell receptor (beta chain) comes out of a study of blood T cell repertoires in COVID-19. Profiling relied on immunoSEQ multiplex PCR, and the TCRdb table lists in-frame clones only, not all of them. The table has 320,000 or so clones, 80% to 90% seen once. CDR1 is ENHRY, CDR2 SYGVKD, per germline. V dropped 2 bases and J dropped 1; count of bases not matched to a gene: 2. CDR3 length: 15 residues. What was sequenced was PBMCs or T cells enriched from blood (not recorded which). The clonotype comes from a man aged 25 to 45 who had recovered from COVID-19. The rearrangement uses TRBV10-3 and TRBJ2-1; 7 nucleotides agree with TRBD1. The CDR3, as DNA: TGTGCCATCAGTGAGCCGACAGGGTCCTACAATGAGCAGTTCTTC. This translates into CAISEPTGSYNEQFF.